Below, 3 T cell receptor beta chains from the same sample are listed, as sequenced in a study of T-cell reconstitution after alpha-beta-depleted transplantation in children. During its preparation, the TCRbeta library received unique molecular identifiers. TCRdb reprocessed the PCR reads via MiXCR and lists one record per CDR3 protein. The profile shows a few hundred thousand distinct CDR3 sequences, roughly 44% of them singletons. The source material was PBMCs, sampled before TCRalphabeta/CD19-depleted stem cell transplant. The receptor source for this set is a girl aged 2 to 10 with aplastic anemia, due to receive a stem cell transplant.

The rearrangement joins TRBV7-9 to TRBJ2-3, with TRBD1 as a possible D gene (6 bases). The CDR3 runs to 15 residues. CDR1 and CDR2 (germline): SEHNR, FQNEAQ (reference sequence). Trimming removed 5 bases at V and 3 bases at J, with 15 bases between. The CDR3 DNA is TGTGCCAGCAGCCCCAAGACCCAGGGGACAGATACGCAGTATTTT. Amino acid sequence: CASSPKTQGTDTQYF. The whole variable domain, remainder taken from reference TRBV7-9 and TRBJ2-3, is DTGVSQNPRHKITKRGQNVTFRCDPISEHNRLYWYRQTLGQGPEFLTYFQNEAQLEKSRLLSDRFSAERPKGSFSTLEIQRTEQGDSAMYLCASSPKTQGTDTQYFGPGTRLTVL.

This clonotype showed up just a few times. The gene calls are TRBV20-1 and TRBJ2-5, with TRBD1 identical over 9 bases. CDR1 is DFQATT and CDR2 is SNEGSKA in the germline V gene (reference sequence). The CDR3 has 15 residues. V trimming: 3 bases; J trimming: 5 bases; junction bases outside the gene matches: 10. The CDR3 DNA follows: TGCAGTGCTAGGCCCTGGACAGGGGCGGTCGAGACCCAGTACTTC. Its protein product is CSARPWTGAVETQYF.

The CDR3 protein is CSARRSGPSSYNEQFF. CDR3 nucleotides: TGCAGCGCCCGACGTAGCGGGCCGAGCTCCTACAATGAGCAGTTCTTC. The rearrangement joins TRBV29-1 to TRBJ2-1; 7 bases are a match to TRBD2. The CDR3 extends over 16 amino acids. Germline values: CDR1 SQVTM, CDR2 ANQGSEA. J lost 0 bases, V lost 7 bases, and 12 bases had no gene match.